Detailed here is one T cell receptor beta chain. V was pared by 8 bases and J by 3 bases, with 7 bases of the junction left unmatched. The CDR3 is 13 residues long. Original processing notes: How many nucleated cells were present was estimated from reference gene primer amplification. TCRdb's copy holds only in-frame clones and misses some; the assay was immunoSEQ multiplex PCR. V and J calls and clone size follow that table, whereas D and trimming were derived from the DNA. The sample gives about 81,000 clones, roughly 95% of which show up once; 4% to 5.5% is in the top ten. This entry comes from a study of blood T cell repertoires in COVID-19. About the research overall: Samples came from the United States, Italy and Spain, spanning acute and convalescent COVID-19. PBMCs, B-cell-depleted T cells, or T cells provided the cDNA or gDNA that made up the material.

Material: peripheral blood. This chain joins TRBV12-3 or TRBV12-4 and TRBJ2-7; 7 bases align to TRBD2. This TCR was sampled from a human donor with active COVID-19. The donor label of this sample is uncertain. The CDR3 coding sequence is TGTGCCAGCTCCTGGGGGGGGATCTACGAGCAGTACTTC. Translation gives CASSWGGIYEQYF.